This TCR beta chain originates from a study of OX40 agonist ivuxolimab in advanced cancers. In the study overall: The dose-escalation cohort was around 83% male, with a mean age of around 54 years, ranging about 23 to 90.

Method: immunoSEQ multiplex PCR; TCRdb's copy keeps in-frame clones and lacks some. This table holds roughly 56,000 clones, approximately 85% found once. V gave up 0 bases and J gave up 0 bases, with 6 bases separating them. The germline V gene has CDR1 SGHAT and CDR2 FQNNGV. This CDR3 region has 14 residues. The TCR was taken from an adult with an advanced solid tumor such as melanoma, head and neck, liver or kidney cancer. The chain combines TRBV11-2 with TRBJ2-7; no definite D call. This specimen consisted of CD4+ or CD8+ T cells sorted from blood, obtained in a trial of the OX40 agonist ivuxolimab. The CDR3 spells CASSLDHLSYEQYF. For the CDR3, the DNA is TGTGCCAGCAGCTTAGATCACCTCTCCTACGAGCAGTACTTC. The full variable domain, completed using reference TRBV11-2 and TRBJ2-7, is EAGVAQSPRYKIIEKRQSVAFWCNPISGHATLYWYQQILGQGPKLLIQFQNNGVVDDSQLPKDRFSAERLKGVDSTLKIQPAKLEDSAVYLCASSLDHLSYEQYFGPGTRLTVT.